This is a list of T cell receptor beta chains from one sample in a study of metastatic and nonmetastatic thyroid tumors. Using MiXCR, TCRdb reanalyzed the PCR reads. The data contain 20,000 to 25,000 clones, approximately 29% of them seen just once; the ten biggest clones take up 13% to 15%. Sequencing input: blood. These receptors were collected from a female donor with papillary thyroid cancer or a benign thyroid nodule (not recorded which). Some clones in this sample may be carry-over from other donors' samples. Each CDR3 is given with its conserved first and last residue. Each record gives: clone size, D gene, J gene, V gene, CDR3 protein, CDR3 DNA. D genes are given only for firm matches. Clone sizes are given selectively: once, few, many, or a class where the clone is expanded.

-,TRBD2,TRBJ2-2,TRBV5-4,CASSWTSGNTGELFF,TGTGCCAGCAGCTGGACTAGCGGGAACACCGGGGAGCTGTTTTTT
medium-sized,-,TRBJ1-6,TRBV30,CAWTGGSEAPLHF,TGTGCCTGGACCGGGGGGTCTGAGGCACCCCTCCACTTT
-,-,TRBJ2-3,TRBV5-1,CASVGTRWGDTQYF,TGCGCCAGCGTGGGAACCAGGTGGGGCGATACGCAGTATTTT
-,-,TRBJ2-7,TRBV20-1,CSAGLNGDEQYF,TGCAGTGCCGGATTGAACGGGGATGAGCAGTACTTC
-,-,TRBJ2-2,TRBV11-2,CASSRPTTPGELFF,TGTGCCAGCAGCCGACCCACTACACCCGGGGAGCTGTTTTTT
-,TRBD1,TRBJ2-2,TRBV6-2/TRBV6-3,CASSREGADTGELFF,TGTGCCAGCAGCCGAGAGGGGGCCGACACAGGGGAGCTGTTTTTT
many,-,TRBJ1-5,TRBV20-1,CSASGLGSRPQHF,TGCAGTGCTAGTGGGCTTGGGAGTCGGCCCCAGCATTTT
few,TRBD1,TRBJ1-5,TRBV20-1,CSASDRVVGNQPQHF,TGCAGTGCTTCGGACAGGGTTGTTGGCAATCAGCCCCAGCATTTT
many,-,TRBJ2-7,TRBV5-6,CASSPAGRGRYEQYF,TGTGCCAGCAGCCCGGCGGGTAGGGGTCGCTACGAGCAGTACTTC
-,-,TRBJ2-6,TRBV5-1,CASSLAVIGIPGANVLTF,TGCGCCAGCAGCTTGGCCGTGATAGGGATCCCTGGGGCCAACGTCCTGACTTTC
few,TRBD1,TRBJ2-1,TRBV19,CASSISTAGTGQFF,TGTGCCAGTAGTATTTCCACCGCCGGGACAGGACAGTTCTTC
few,TRBD1,TRBJ1-1,TRBV2,CASKLDYTGAEAFF,TGTGCCAGCAAACTCGATTACACAGGGGCGGAAGCTTTCTTT
medium-sized,-,TRBJ1-1,TRBV11-3,CASSLGGGRNTEAFF,TGTGCCAGCAGCTTAGGCGGGGGGAGGAACACTGAAGCTTTCTTT
-,TRBD2,TRBJ2-3,TRBV5-1,CASSNEGLKRDFTDTQYF,TGCGCCAGCAGCAATGAGGGCTTGAAGCGGGACTTCACAGATACGCAGTATTTT
few,-,TRBJ2-7,TRBV19,CASSETGAYEQYF,TGTGCCAGTAGCGAGACTGGGGCCTACGAGCAGTACTTC
medium-sized,TRBD1,TRBJ1-2,TRBV12-3/TRBV12-4,CASSSGGRTYGYTF,TGTGCCAGCAGTTCAGGGGGCCGGACCTATGGCTACACCTTC
-,-,TRBJ1-2,TRBV20-1,CSVLIRQVYGYTF,TGCAGTGTTCTGATCCGACAGGTCTATGGCTACACCTTC
-,-,TRBJ1-1,TRBV30,CAWSDLTRPNTEAFF,TGTGCCTGGTCCGACCTCACTCGCCCCAACACTGAAGCTTTCTTT
-,-,TRBJ2-7,TRBV18,CASSPDTGSSYEQYF,TGTGCCAGCTCACCCGACACCGGGAGCTCCTACGAGCAGTACTTC
-,TRBD2,TRBJ2-3,TRBV9,CASSVGLAATDTQYF,TGTGCCAGCAGCGTAGGGCTAGCGGCCACAGATACGCAGTATTTT
few,TRBD1,TRBJ2-7,TRBV28,CASSLLGTGGPSSYEQYF,TGTGCCAGCAGTTTACTCGGGACAGGGGGCCCTAGCTCCTACGAGCAGTACTTC
many,TRBD1,TRBJ2-5,TRBV7-9,CASSADGTGIETQYF,TGTGCCAGCAGCGCGGACGGGACAGGGATTGAGACCCAGTACTTC
-,-,TRBJ2-7,TRBV5-1,CASSTYEQYF,TGCGCCAGCAGCACCTACGAGCAGTACTTC
-,-,TRBJ2-2,TRBV7-3,CASSVLSTLELFF,TGTGCCAGCAGCGTGCTATCAACCTTGGAGCTGTTTTTT
-,-,TRBJ2-4,TRBV6-5,CATSGPYGNIQYF,TGTGCCACCTCGGGGCCATATGGAAACATTCAGTACTTC
many,-,TRBJ2-5,TRBV7-2,CASSPRFTYQETQYF,TGTGCCAGCAGCCCACGGTTTACCTATCAAGAGACCCAGTACTTC
-,-,TRBJ2-7,TRBV20-1,CSARGPGTAYEQYF,TGCAGTGCTAGAGGCCCCGGGACGGCCTACGAGCAGTACTTC
once,TRBD2,TRBJ2-7,TRBV4-2,CASSQEGSSGRVYEQYF,TGTGCCAGCAGCCAAGAAGGATCGAGCGGGAGAGTGTACGAGCAGTACTTC
few,-,TRBJ2-7,TRBV2,CARVTETCYEQYF,TGTGCCAGAGTGACAGAAACTTGCTACGAGCAGTACTTC
medium-sized,-,TRBJ1-5,TRBV19,CASSIGGVLRDQPQHF,TGTGCCAGTAGTATAGGTGGGGTACTTAGGGATCAGCCCCAGCATTTT
-,-,TRBJ2-7,TRBV6-1,CASSEAYRALIYEQYF,TGTGCCAGCAGTGAAGCCTACAGGGCTTTGATCTACGAGCAGTACTTC
medium-sized,TRBD1,TRBJ2-7,TRBV7-9,CASSPPTGTGSYEQYF,TGTGCCAGCAGCCCACCAACGGGGACAGGGTCCTACGAGCAGTACTTC
few,-,TRBJ2-1,TRBV12-3/TRBV12-4,CASSLGQGSLAVEQFF,TGTGCCAGCAGTTTAGGACAGGGTTCTCTAGCGGTTGAGCAGTTCTTC